This T cell receptor (beta chain) is drawn from a study of shared clonotypes between healthy human individuals. Authors' data handling: As immunoSEQ supplied junction-only sequences (without quality scores), filtering differed. Produced via immunoSEQ multiplex PCR; TCRdb's table is partial and in-frame only. V, J and clone size were drawn from that table, and D and trimming were deduced from the DNA. The sample consists of 2 million to 2.5 million clones, roughly 93% of them appearing once. In germline, CDR1 is MNHNY, CDR2 SVGAGI (reference sequence). The CDR3 is made up of 16 amino acids. Trimming stripped 0 bases from V and 5 bases from J, with 16 bases between. Study-level results: The study drew on few donors, limiting represented genetic and exposure-history diversity.

Details on this clone: Antigen unknown.

The chain is built from TRBV6-6 and TRBJ1-1; maybe TRBD1 (5 bases). This TCR derives from a man aged 18 to 29 in good health. Some clones in this sample may be carry-over from other donors' samples. Sequencing was done on a sample of naive CD4+ T cells from PBMCs. Subset reported: CD45RA+ positively selected. The CDR3 DNA reads TGTGCCAGCAGTTACTCGATGGCAGCCCAGGGAACTGAAGCTTTCTTT. Translated, it gives CASSYSMAAQGTEAFF.